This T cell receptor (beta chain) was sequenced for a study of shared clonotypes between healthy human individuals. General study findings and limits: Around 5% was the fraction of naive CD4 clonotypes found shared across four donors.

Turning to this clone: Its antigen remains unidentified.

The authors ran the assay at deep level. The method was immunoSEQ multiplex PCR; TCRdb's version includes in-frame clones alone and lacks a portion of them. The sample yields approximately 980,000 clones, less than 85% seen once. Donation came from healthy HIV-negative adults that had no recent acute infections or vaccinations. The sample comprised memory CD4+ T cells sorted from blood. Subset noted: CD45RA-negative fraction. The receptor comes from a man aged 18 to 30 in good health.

CDR3 in DNA: TGCGCCAGCAGTGGGAGGAAACCGGGACAGGGAGGTTCCGAGCAGTACTTC. Translated: CASSGRKPGQGGSEQYF. The gene calls are TRBV10-1 and TRBJ2-7, with TRBD1 matching 9 bases. The CDR3 consists of 17 residues. Germline loops: CDR1 WNHNN, CDR2 SYGVQD (reference sequence). The ends lost 4 bases at V and 6 bases at J; junction bases unmatched: 16.